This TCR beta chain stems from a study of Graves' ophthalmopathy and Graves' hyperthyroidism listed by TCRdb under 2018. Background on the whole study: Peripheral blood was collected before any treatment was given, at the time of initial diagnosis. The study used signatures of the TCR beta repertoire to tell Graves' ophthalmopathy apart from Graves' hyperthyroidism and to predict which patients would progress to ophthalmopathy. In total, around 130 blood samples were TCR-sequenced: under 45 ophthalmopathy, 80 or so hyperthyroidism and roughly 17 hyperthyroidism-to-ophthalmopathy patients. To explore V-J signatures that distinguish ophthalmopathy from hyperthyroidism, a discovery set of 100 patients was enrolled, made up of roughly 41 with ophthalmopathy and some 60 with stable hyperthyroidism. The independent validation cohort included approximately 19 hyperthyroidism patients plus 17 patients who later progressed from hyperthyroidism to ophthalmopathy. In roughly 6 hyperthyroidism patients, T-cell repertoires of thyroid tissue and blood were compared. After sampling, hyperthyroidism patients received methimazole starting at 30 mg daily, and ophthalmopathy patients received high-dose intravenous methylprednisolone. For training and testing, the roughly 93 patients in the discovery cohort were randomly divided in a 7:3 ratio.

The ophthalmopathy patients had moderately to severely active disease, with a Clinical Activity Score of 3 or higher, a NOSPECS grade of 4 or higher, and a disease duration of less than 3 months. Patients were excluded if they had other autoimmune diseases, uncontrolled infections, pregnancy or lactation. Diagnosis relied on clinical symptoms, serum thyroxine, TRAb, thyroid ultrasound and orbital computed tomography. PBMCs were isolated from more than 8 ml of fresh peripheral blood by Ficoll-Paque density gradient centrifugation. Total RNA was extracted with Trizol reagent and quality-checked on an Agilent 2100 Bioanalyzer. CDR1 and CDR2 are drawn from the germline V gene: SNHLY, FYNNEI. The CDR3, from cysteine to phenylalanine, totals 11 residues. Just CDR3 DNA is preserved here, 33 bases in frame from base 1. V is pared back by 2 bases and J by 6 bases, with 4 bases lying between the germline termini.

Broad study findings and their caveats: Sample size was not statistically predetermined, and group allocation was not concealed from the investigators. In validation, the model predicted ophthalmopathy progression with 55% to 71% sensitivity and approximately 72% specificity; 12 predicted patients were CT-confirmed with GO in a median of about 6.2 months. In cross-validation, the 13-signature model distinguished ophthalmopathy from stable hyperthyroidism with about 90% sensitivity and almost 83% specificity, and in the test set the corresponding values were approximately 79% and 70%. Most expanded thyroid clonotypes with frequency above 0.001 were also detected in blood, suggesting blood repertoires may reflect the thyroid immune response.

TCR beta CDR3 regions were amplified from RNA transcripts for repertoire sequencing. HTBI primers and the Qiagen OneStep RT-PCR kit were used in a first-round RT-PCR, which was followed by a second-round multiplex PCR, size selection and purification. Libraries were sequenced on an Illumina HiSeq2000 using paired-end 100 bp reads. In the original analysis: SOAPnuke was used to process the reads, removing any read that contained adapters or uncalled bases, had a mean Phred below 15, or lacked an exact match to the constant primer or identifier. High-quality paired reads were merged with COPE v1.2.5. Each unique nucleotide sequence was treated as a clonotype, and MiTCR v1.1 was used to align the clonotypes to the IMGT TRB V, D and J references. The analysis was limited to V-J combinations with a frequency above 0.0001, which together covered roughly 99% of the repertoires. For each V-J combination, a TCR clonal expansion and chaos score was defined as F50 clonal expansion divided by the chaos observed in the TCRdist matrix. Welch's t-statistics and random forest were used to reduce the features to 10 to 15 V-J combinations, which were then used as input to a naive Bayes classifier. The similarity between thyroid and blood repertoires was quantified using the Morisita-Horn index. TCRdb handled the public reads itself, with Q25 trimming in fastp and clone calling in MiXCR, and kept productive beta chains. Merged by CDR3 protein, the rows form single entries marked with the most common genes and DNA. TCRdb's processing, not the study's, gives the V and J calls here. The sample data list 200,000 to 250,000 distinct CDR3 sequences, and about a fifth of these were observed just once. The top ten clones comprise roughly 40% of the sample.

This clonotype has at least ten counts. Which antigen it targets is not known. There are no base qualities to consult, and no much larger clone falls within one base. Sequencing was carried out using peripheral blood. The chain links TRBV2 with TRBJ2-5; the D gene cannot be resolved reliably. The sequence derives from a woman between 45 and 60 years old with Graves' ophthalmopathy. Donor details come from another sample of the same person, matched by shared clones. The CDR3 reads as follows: CASSETQTQYF. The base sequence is TGTGCCAGCAGTGAAACACAGACCCAGTACTTC.